These 16 T cell receptor beta chains originate from one sample sequenced in a study of long-term antiretroviral therapy in people with HIV. The authors ran the immunoSEQ assay, v3.0, at survey level. Data came from immunoSEQ multiplex PCR; TCRdb stores just in-frame clones and leaves some out. Counted here are over 35,000 clones, approximately 86% occurring once; the ten biggest clones make up less than 4%. The specimen was unsorted PBMCs, collected just before starting antiretroviral therapy. These receptor sequences come from a woman between 18 and 30 years old with HIV.

The gene calls are TRBV7-9 and TRBJ2-7, with 12 bases identical to TRBD2. This CDR3 is built from 16 residues. Germline V lookup: CDR1 SEHNR, CDR2 FQNEAQ (reference sequence). V trimming: 5 bases; J trimming: 0 bases; junction bases outside the gene matches: 5. CDR3 in amino acids: CASSPRTSGTSYEQYF. The CDR3 DNA reads as TGTGCCAGCAGCCCCCGGACTAGCGGGACCTCCTACGAGCAGTACTTC.

This clone has only a few counts. CDR3: CASSRIGTGGYEQYF. The CDR3 bases are TGTGCCAGCAGTCGAATAGGGACAGGGGGTTACGAGCAGTACTTC. This chain uses TRBV27 with TRBJ2-7, with TRBD1 identical over 11 bases. Germline values: CDR1 MNHEY, CDR2 SMNVEV (reference sequence). There are 15 residues in the CDR3. Germline trimming cut 5 bases from V and 4 bases from J; bases unmatched to any gene: 7.

This chain links TRBV7-3 with TRBJ2-7; TRBD2 aligns across 7 bases. Germline CDR1 SGHTA, CDR2 FQGTGA. V was clipped by 1 base and J by 0 bases; unmatched bases: 3. This CDR3 spans 15 amino acids. CDR3 amino acids: CASSLSGGSSYEQYF. In DNA, the CDR3 is TGTGCCAGCAGCTTAAGTGGCGGGAGCTCCTACGAGCAGTACTTC.

The V and J genes are TRBV7-9 and TRBJ2-2; 12 bases are a match to TRBD1. This CDR3 spans 16 amino acids. Unmatched junction bases numbered 6, after V lost 5 bases and J lost 5 bases. Germline CDR1 SEHNR, CDR2 FQNEAQ (reference sequence). CDR3 sequence reads: CASSRWDRGRTGELFF. The CDR3 nucleotides are TGTGCCAGCAGCCGTTGGGACAGGGGGCGAACCGGGGAGCTGTTTTTT.

The rearrangement uses TRBV6-4 and TRBJ2-3; the match to TRBD1 covers 8 bases. The germline V gene encodes CDR1 MRHNA and CDR2 SNTAGT. With V trimmed by 2 bases and J by 1 base, 2 bases remained unmatched. The CDR3 extends over 15 amino acids. The CDR3 region has the DNA TGTGCCAGCAGTGACCTGACAGGGGGCACAGATACGCAGTATTTT. Encoded protein: CASSDLTGGTDTQYF.

In this sample, this clone turned up a few times. The rearrangement uses TRBV4-3 and TRBJ2-5; the D gene is possibly TRBD2 (6 bases). Deletions cut 4 bases from V and 5 bases from J, with 20 bases between. This CDR3 has 16 amino acids. CDR1 LGHNA and CDR2 YSLEER come from the germline V gene. For the CDR3, the DNA is TGCGCCAGCAGCCTGACGGTGGGGCAAGGGAGGGAGACCCAGTACTTC. This encodes CASSLTVGQGRETQYF.

This clone has only a few counts. The chain has TRBV2 and TRBJ2-7; 8 bases match TRBD2. Germline lookup yields CDR1 SNHLY and CDR2 FYNNEI. The CDR3 runs to 13 residues. The V segment lost 11 bases and the J segment 1 base; nucleotides outside the gene matches: 7. CDR3 DNA sequence: TGTGCCCCCAACTTAGCGGGGTCCTACGAGCAGTACTTC. Encoded protein: CAPNLAGSYEQYF.

CDR3 loop: CASSYGTAFYEQYF. CDR3 nucleotide sequence: TGTGCCAGCAGCTACGGGACAGCCTTCTACGAGCAGTACTTC. The chain uses TRBV7-9 and TRBJ2-7; 7 bases line up with TRBD1. The trim removed 4 bases at V and 3 bases at J, leaving 6 bases unmatched. The germline CDR1 and CDR2 sequences are SEHNR and FQNEAQ (reference sequence). CDR3 length: 14 amino acids.

The chain couples TRBV19 to TRBJ1-5; D is unresolved. In germline, CDR1 is LNHDA, CDR2 SQIVND (reference sequence). V shed 7 bases and J shed 11 bases, with 15 bases lying between them. CDR3 size: 12 residues. The CDR3 here is CASIDATRAQHF. CDR3 bases: TGTGCCAGTATCGATGCTACGAGGGCCCAGCATTTT.

The CDR3 DNA reads TGTGCCAGCAGCCCAACCCACAGGGGGCAAGTTGGAAACACCATATATTTT. Amino acids: CASSPTHRGQVGNTIYF. The chain combines TRBV9 with TRBJ1-3; 9 positions agree with TRBD1. This CDR3 is 17 amino acids long. With 4 bases clipped from V and 3 bases from J, the junction kept 11 bases outside the gene matches. From germline, CDR1 is SGDLS and CDR2 YYNGEE.

This clone was picked up one time. The rearrangement uses TRBV2 and TRBJ2-7, with 7 bases lining up with TRBD1. There are 14 residues in the CDR3. The V gene end was trimmed by 7 bases and the J gene end by 3 bases; junction bases not matched to a gene: 9. Germline CDR1 SNHLY, CDR2 FYNNEI. The CDR3 loop is CASTVGTDGYEQYF. CDR3 coding DNA: TGTGCCAGCACCGTGGGGACAGACGGCTACGAGCAGTACTTC.

The V and J genes are TRBV14 and TRBJ2-7; 7 nucleotides match TRBD1. Germline-derived CDR1 and CDR2 are SGHDN and FVKESK. The V segment lost 5 bases and the J segment 1 base; nucleotides outside the gene matches: 5. The CDR3 has 14 amino acids. CDR3 amino acids: CASSTGQSSYEQYF. CDR3 DNA sequence: TGTGCCAGCAGCACGGGACAGAGTTCCTACGAGCAGTACTTC.

The chain carries TRBV5-4 and TRBJ1-1; TRBD1 might be the D (5 bases). V was cut by 4 bases and J by 0 bases, with 13 bases left in between. CDR3 length: 15 residues. Germline values: CDR1 SGHNT, CDR2 YYREEE (reference sequence). CDR3 DNA sequence: TGTGCCAGCAGCCCTACCGGGACGCTGAACACTGAAGCTTTCTTT. Translating gives CASSPTGTLNTEAFF.

In this sample, this clone turned up a few times. V gene TRBV5-1 combines with J gene TRBJ1-6; 10 nucleotides align to TRBD1. This CDR3 has 15 amino acids. Trimming took 4 bases from V and 7 from J; bases not matched to a gene: 5. Germline V gene lookup returns CDR1 SGHRS and CDR2 YFSETQ. In DNA, the CDR3 is TGCGCCAGCAGCAACGAGGACAGGGGGAATTCACCCCTCCACTTT. Its protein is CASSNEDRGNSPLHF.

The chain has TRBV4-3 and TRBJ2-6, with TRBD2 matching 7 bases. Germline CDR1 reads LGHNA; CDR2 reads YSLEER. J was trimmed by 1 base and V by 0 bases; bases with no gene match: 18. This CDR3 is 22 amino acids long. The CDR3 DNA follows: TGCGCCAGCAGCCAAGATCCCACCCCGCAGCGGGGCCTAGTGTCTGGGGCCAACGTCCTGACTTTC. Its translation: CASSQDPTPQRGLVSGANVLTF.

The rearrangement links TRBV4-3 to TRBJ1-5; D unresolved. Germline V gene data show CDR1 as LGHNA and CDR2 as YSLEER. V lost 0 bases, J lost 0 bases, and 6 bases lay in between. The CDR3 spans 15 residues. The CDR3 nucleotides read TGCGCCAGCAGCCAAGACGGTCATAGCAATCAGCCCCAGCATTTT. This gives the protein CASSQDGHSNQPQHF.